The rows below give T cell receptor beta chains drawn from one sample of a study of read filtering for tumor transcriptome and immune sequencing. TCRdb itself ran the reads through MiXCR, one entry per CDR3 protein. The sample includes tens of thousands of distinct CDR3 sequences, 20% of them seen just once. The sequencing input was a population of CD138-negative cells sorted from bone marrow. The receptor set was obtained from a donor at least 40 years old with multiple myeloma. Both conserved end residues are part of each CDR3. D genes are given only for firm matches. Rows give clone size only sometimes, using once, few, many, or a class for an expanded clone.

j_call | clone_size | v_call | d_call | cdr3_aa | cdr3_nt
TRBJ1-1 | many | TRBV29-1 | NA | CSVDTMLEAFF | TGCAGCGTTGACACGATGCTTGAAGCTTTCTTT
TRBJ2-1 | many | TRBV19 | TRBD2 | CASSTLAASYNEQFF | TGTGCCAGTAGTACCCTAGCGGCCTCCTACAATGAGCAGTTCTTC
TRBJ2-1 | NA | TRBV13 | NA | CASSGRGVGDNEQFF | TGTGCCAGCAGCGGAAGGGGGGTAGGAGACAATGAGCAGTTCTTC
TRBJ2-3 | NA | TRBV6-2/TRBV6-3 | NA | CASRPGQRGRSSTDTQYF | TGTGCCAGCAGACCCGGACAAAGGGGCAGATCTAGCACAGATACGCAGTATTTT
TRBJ2-7 | NA | TRBV28 | TRBD1 | CASNPGQGYEQYF | TGTGCCAGCAACCCTGGACAGGGCTACGAGCAGTACTTC
TRBJ2-7 | many | TRBV7-9 | NA | CASSLAVREQYF | TGTGCCAGCAGCTTAGCGGTGCGGGAGCAGTACTTC
TRBJ2-1 | many | TRBV3-1 | NA | CASSQVPGGNEQFF | TGTGCCAGCAGCCAGGTTCCCGGTGGGAATGAGCAGTTCTTC
TRBJ2-3 | few | TRBV20-1 | NA | CSARDPSTTRSTDTQYF | TGCAGTGCTAGAGATCCCTCGACAACTAGAAGCACAGATACGCAGTATTTT
TRBJ1-5 | many | TRBV6-6 | NA | CASSYSASVDQPQHF | TGTGCCAGCAGTTACTCTGCGTCCGTCGATCAGCCCCAGCATTTT
TRBJ2-2 | NA | TRBV28 | TRBD2 | CASNILGRAGELFF | TGTGCCAGCAATATCCTTGGGAGGGCCGGGGAGCTGTTTTTT
TRBJ2-7 | many | TRBV20-1 | NA | CSARRGQSSYEQYF | TGCAGTGCTAGACGCGGACAGAGCTCCTACGAGCAGTACTTC
TRBJ2-1 | many | TRBV24-1 | NA | CATSDLRTPNNEQFF | TGTGCCACCAGTGACTTACGGACACCTAACAATGAGCAGTTCTTC
TRBJ1-5 | many | TRBV19 | TRBD1 | CASKDRGNQPQHF | TGTGCCAGTAAGGACAGGGGAAATCAGCCCCAGCATTTT
TRBJ2-1 | NA | TRBV30 | TRBD1 | CAWSIQGASNNEQSF | TGTGCCTGGAGTATCCAGGGGGCAAGTAACAATGAGCAGTCCTTC
TRBJ2-1 | NA | TRBV20-1 | TRBD2 | CSARVAGVTINEQFF | TGCAGTGCTAGAGTAGCGGGAGTAACGATAAATGAGCAGTTCTTC
TRBJ2-3 | many | TRBV5-1 | NA | CASSSREAGTDTQYF | TGCGCCAGCAGCTCCCGCGAGGCTGGCACAGATACGCAGTATTTT
TRBJ2-1 | few | TRBV3-1 | TRBD1 | CASSRQGAYNEQFF | TGTGCCAGCAGCCGGCAGGGGGCCTACAATGAGCAGTTCTTC
TRBJ1-5 | NA | TRBV19 | TRBD1 | CVSSTSRDRGQPQHF | TGTGTCAGTAGTACGTCCCGGGACAGGGGTCAGCCCCAGCATTTT
TRBJ2-3 | many | TRBV7-2 | NA | CASSRLGQTSTDTQYF | TGTGCCAGCAGTCGTTTGGGACAAACTAGCACAGATACGCAGTATTTT
TRBJ1-2 | many | TRBV19 | TRBD1 | CASSIQGGYGYTF | TGTGCCAGTAGTATCCAGGGGGGCTATGGCTACACCTTC
TRBJ2-1 | many | TRBV29-1 | NA | CSVDGGRGSYNEQFF | TGCAGCGTTGACGGGGGTCGGGGCTCCTACAATGAGCAGTTCTTC
TRBJ2-7 | NA | TRBV7-2 | NA | CASGTAGDAYEQYF | TGTGCCAGCGGTACCGCAGGGGATGCCTACGAGCAGTACTTC